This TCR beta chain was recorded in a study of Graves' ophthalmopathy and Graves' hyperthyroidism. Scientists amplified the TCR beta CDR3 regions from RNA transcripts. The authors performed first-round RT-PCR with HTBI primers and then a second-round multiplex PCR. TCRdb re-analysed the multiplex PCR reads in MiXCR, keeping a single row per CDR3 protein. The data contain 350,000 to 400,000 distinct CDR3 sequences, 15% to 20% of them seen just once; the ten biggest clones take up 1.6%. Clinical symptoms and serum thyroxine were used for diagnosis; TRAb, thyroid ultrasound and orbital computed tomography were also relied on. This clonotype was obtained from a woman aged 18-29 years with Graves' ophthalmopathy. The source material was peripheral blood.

For the CDR3, the DNA is TGCAGCGTCGAATCCTTCGACAGGGTAAACACTGAAGCTTTCTTT. Residues: CSVESFDRVNTEAFF. The V gene is TRBV29-1, the J gene TRBJ1-1, with 7 bases lining up with TRBD1. The J segment lost 2 bases and the V segment lost 6 bases, leaving 12 bases of the junction unmatched. The CDR3 length is 15 residues. The germline CDR1 and CDR2 sequences are SQVTM and ANQGSEA.